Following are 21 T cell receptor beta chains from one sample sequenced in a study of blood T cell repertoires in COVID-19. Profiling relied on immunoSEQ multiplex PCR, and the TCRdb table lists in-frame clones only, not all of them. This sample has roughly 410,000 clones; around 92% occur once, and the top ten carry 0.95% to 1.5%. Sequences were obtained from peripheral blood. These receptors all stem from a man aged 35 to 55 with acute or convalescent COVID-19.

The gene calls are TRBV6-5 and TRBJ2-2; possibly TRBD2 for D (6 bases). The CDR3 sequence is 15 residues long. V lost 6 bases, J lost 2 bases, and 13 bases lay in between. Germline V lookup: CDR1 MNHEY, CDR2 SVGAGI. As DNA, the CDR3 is TGTGCCAGCAGGGCACCGGGACTTAACACCGGGGAGCTGTTTTTT. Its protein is CASRAPGLNTGELFF.

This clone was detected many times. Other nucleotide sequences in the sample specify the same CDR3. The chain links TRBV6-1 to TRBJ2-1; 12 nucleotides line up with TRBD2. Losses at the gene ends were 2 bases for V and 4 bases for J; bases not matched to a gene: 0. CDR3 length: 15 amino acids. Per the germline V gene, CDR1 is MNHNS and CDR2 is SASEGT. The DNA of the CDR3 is TGTGCCAGCAGTGAACTAGCGGGAGGGTACAATGAGCAGTTCTTC. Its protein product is CASSELAGGYNEQFF.

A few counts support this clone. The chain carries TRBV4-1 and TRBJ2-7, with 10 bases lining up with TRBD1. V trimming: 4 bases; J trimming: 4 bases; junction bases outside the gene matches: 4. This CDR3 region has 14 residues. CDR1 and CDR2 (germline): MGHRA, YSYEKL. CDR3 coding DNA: TGCGCCAGCAGCCTTCCGGGACAGGGGTACGAGCAGTACTTC. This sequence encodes CASSLPGQGYEQYF.

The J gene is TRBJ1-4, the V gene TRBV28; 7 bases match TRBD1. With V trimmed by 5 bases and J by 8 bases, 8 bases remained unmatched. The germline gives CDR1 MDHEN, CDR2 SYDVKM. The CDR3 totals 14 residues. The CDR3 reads CASSATGDGEKLFF. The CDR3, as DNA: TGTGCCAGCAGTGCAACAGGGGACGGGGAAAAACTGTTTTTT.

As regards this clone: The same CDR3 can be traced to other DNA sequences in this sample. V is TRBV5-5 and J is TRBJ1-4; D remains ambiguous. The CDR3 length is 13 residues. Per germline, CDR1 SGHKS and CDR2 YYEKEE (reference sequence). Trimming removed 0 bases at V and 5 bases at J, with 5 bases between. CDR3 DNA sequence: TGTGCCAGCAGCTTGGCGAGGAATGAAAAACTGTTTTTT. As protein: CASSLARNEKLFF.

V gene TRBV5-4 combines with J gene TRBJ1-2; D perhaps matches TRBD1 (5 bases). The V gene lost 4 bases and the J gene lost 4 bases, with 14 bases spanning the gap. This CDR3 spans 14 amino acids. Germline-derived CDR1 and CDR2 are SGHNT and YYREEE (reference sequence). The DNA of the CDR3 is TGTGCCAGCAGCCAGATAAGACAGATCTATGGCTACACCTTC. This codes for CASSQIRQIYGYTF. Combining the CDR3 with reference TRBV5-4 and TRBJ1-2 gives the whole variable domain ETGVTQSPTHLIKTRGQQVTLRCSSQSGHNTVSWYQQALGQGPQFIFQYYREEENGRGNFPPRFSGLQFPNYSSELNVNALELDDSALYLCASSQIRQIYGYTFGSGTRLTVV.

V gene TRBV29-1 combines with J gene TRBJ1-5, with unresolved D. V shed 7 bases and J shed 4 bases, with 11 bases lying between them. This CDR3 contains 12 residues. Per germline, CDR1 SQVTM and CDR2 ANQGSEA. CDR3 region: CSAQFLNQPQHF. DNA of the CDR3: TGCAGCGCCCAGTTCTTAAATCAGCCCCAGCATTTT. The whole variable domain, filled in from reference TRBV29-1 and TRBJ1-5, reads SAVISQKPSRDICQRGTSLTIQCQVDSQVTMMFWYRQQPGQSLTLIATANQGSEATYESGFVIDKFPISRPNLTFSTLTVSNMSPEDSSIYLCSAQFLNQPQHFGDGTRLSIL.

CDR3 nucleotides: TGCGCCAGCAGCTTAGGCGCAGGGGGTTTTTGGGACGAGCAGTACTTC. Translating it yields CASSLGAGGFWDEQYF. The rearrangement joins TRBV5-1 to TRBJ2-7; 7 bases match TRBD1. The CDR3 covers 16 residues. In germline, CDR1 is SGHRS, CDR2 YFSETQ. The J segment lost 5 bases and the V segment lost 2 bases, leaving 13 bases of the junction unmatched.

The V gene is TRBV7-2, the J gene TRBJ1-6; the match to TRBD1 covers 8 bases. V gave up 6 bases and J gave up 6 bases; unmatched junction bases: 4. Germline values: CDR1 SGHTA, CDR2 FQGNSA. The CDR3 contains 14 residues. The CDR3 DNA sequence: TGTGCCAGCAGGCAAACAGGGGGTAATTCACCCCTCCACTTT. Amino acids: CASRQTGGNSPLHF.

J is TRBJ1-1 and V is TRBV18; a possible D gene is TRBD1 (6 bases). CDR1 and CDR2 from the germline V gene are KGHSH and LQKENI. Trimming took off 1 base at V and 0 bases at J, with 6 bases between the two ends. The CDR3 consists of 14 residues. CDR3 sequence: CASSPQGVNTEAFF. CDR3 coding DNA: TGTGCCAGCTCACCACAGGGGGTGAACACTGAAGCTTTCTTT.

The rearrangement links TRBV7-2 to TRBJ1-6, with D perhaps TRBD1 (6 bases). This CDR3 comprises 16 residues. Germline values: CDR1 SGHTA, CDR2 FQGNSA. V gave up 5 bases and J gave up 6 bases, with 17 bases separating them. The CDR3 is CASSIYQGPGNSPLHF. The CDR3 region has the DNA TGTGCCAGCAGCATCTACCAGGGGCCTGGTAATTCACCCCTCCACTTT.

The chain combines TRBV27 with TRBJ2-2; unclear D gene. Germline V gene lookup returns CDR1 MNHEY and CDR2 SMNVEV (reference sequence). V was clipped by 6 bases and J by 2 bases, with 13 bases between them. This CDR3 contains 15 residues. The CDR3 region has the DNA TGTGCCAGCAGCCCCGAGGTTGAAAACACCGGGGAGCTGTTTTTT. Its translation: CASSPEVENTGELFF.

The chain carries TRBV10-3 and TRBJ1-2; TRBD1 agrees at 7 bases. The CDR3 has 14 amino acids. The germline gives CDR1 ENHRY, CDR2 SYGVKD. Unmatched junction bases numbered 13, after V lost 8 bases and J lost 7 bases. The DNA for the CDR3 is TGTGCCATCTGGGGGACAGATGGGATGGGTGGCTACACCTTC. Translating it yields CAIWGTDGMGGYTF.

The CDR3 loop reads CASSLTILRGNYNEQFF. DNA for the CDR3: TGTGCCAGCAGCTTAACGATTCTAAGGGGTAACTACAATGAGCAGTTCTTC. The rearrangement joins TRBV7-9 to TRBJ2-1; D might be TRBD1 (5 bases). Looked up from germline, CDR1 is SEHNR and CDR2 is FQNEAQ (reference sequence). Trimming shortened V by 2 bases and J by 3 bases, and 17 bases separated the two germline ends. The CDR3 runs to 17 residues.

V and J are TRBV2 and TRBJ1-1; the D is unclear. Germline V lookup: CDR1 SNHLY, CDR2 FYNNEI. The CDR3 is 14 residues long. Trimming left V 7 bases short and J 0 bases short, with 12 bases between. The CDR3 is CASTKEGLNTEAFF. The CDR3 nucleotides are TGTGCCAGCACGAAGGAGGGCTTGAACACTGAAGCTTTCTTT.

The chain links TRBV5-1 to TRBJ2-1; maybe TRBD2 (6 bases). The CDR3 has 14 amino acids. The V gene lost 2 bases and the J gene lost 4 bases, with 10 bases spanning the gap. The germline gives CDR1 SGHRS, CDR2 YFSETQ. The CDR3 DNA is TGCGCCAGCAGCTTTATCGGGGGTTACAATGAGCAGTTCTTC. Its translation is CASSFIGGYNEQFF.

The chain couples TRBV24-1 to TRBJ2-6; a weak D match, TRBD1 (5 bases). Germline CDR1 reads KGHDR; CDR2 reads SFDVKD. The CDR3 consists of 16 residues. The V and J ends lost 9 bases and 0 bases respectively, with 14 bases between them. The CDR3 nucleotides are TGTGCCACCGCCCCACACGACAGCTCTGGGGCCAACGTCCTGACTTTC. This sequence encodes CATAPHDSSGANVLTF.

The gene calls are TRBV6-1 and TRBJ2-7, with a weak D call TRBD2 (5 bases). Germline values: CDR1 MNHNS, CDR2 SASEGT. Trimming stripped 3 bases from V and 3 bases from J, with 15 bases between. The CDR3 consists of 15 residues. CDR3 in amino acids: CASSDITFGLYEQYF. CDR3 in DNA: TGTGCCAGCAGTGATATTACCTTCGGACTCTACGAGCAGTACTTC.

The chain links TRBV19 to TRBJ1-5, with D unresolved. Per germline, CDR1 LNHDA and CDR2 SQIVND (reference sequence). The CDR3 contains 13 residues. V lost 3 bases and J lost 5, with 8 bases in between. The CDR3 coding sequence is TGTGCCAGTAGTATGGGCGGGGATCAGCCCCAGCATTTT. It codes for CASSMGGDQPQHF.

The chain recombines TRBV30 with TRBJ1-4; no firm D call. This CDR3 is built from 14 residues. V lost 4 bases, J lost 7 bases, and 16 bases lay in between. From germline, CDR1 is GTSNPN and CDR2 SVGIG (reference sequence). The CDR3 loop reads CAWTPTRSGEKLFF. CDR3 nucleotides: TGTGCCTGGACCCCCACCCGGTCGGGTGAAAAACTGTTTTTT.

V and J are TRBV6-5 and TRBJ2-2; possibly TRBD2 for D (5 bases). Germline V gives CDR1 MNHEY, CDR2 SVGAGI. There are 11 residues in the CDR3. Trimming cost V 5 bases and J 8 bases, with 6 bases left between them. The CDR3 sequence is CASSREGELFF. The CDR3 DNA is TGTGCCAGCAGTAGGGAGGGGGAGCTGTTTTTT.